This entry lists 8 T cell receptor beta chains sequenced from one sample in a study of blood T cell repertoires in COVID-19. The assay was immunoSEQ multiplex PCR, and TCRdb's table has in-frame clones only and misses some. The sample holds some 140,000 clones, just under 85% seen once. Sequenced sample: peripheral blood. The receptors stem from a woman aged 60-75 years with acute or convalescent COVID-19.

This clone came up once. The chain couples TRBV5-1 to TRBJ2-3, with TRBD1 identical over 8 bases. CDR3 size: 15 residues. Per germline, CDR1 SGHRS and CDR2 YFSETQ. With 0 bases clipped from V and 5 bases from J, the junction kept 5 bases outside the gene matches. Written as DNA, the CDR3 is TGCGCCAGCAGCTTGGTAGCAGGGGGCCAAGATACGCAGTATTTT. Its translation: CASSLVAGGQDTQYF.

This sequence joins TRBV30 and TRBJ1-2, with a tentative D call TRBD1 (5 bases). The germline V gene encodes CDR1 GTSNPN and CDR2 SVGIG (reference sequence). This CDR3 comprises 12 residues. The V and J ends lost 5 bases and 7 bases respectively, with 14 bases between them. The CDR3 nucleotides are TGTGCCTGGGCGCGACAGAAAGGTGGCTACACCTTC. The encoded protein is CAWARQKGGYTF. The whole variable domain, remainder taken from reference TRBV30 and TRBJ1-2, is SQTIHQWPATLVQPVGSPLSLECTVEGTSNPNLYWYRQAAGRGLQLLFYSVGIGQISSEVPQNLSASRPQDRQFILSSKKLLLSDSGFYLCAWARQKGGYTFGSGTRLTVV.

The chain links TRBV25-1 to TRBJ2-3, with TRBD1 as a possible D gene (7 bases). The germline gives CDR1 MGHDK, CDR2 SYGVNS. The CDR3 spans 14 residues. V shed 8 bases and J shed 3 bases, with 15 bases lying between them. The CDR3: CASARTGGTDTQYF. In DNA, the CDR3 is TGTGCCAGCGCCCGGACAGGAGGGACAGATACGCAGTATTTT.

In this sample, this clone turned up once. The chain employs TRBV1 and TRBJ1-5; the tabulated D call, TRBD1, remains unverified against the DNA. TRBV1 is a listed pseudogene. The length of the CDR3 is 18 residues. The CDR3 DNA follows: TGCACCAGCAGCCTAAGAGGACGAGACAGCGAACACAATCAGCCCCAGCATTTT. It encodes CTSSLRGRDSEHNQPQHF.

The gene calls are TRBV7-2 and TRBJ1-2; D possibly corresponds to TRBD1 (5 bases). CDR3 length: 15 amino acids. Germline V CDR1 and CDR2: SGHTA, FQGNSA. The germline V and J ends were trimmed by 2 bases and 4 bases, with 14 bases remaining between them. CDR3 bases: TGTGCCAGCAGCTTACAAAGGGGCACTGTCTATGGCTACACCTTC. It codes for CASSLQRGTVYGYTF.

This chain joins TRBV2 and TRBJ2-7; 9 bases match TRBD1. Germline V gene lookup returns CDR1 SNHLY and CDR2 FYNNEI. The V gene end was trimmed by 4 bases and the J gene end by 3 bases; junction bases not matched to a gene: 16. This CDR3 region has 18 residues. The CDR3 here is CASSAIPGQGRGGYEQYF. In DNA, the CDR3 is TGTGCCAGCAGTGCTATTCCTGGACAGGGGCGAGGGGGCTACGAGCAGTACTTC. Full variable domain (rest looked up from reference TRBV2 and TRBJ2-7): EPEVTQTPSHQVTQMGQEVILRCVPISNHLYFYWYRQILGQKVEFLVSFYNNEISEKSEIFDDQFSVERPDGSNFTLKIRSTKLEDSAMYFCASSAIPGQGRGGYEQYFGPGTRLTVT.

DNA for the CDR3: TGTGCCAGCAGCTTGGACACTAACTATGGCTACACCTTC. Translation gives CASSLDTNYGYTF. The gene calls are TRBV7-9 and TRBJ1-2; a weak D match, TRBD1 (5 bases). The CDR3 sequence is 13 residues long. V was shortened by 3 bases and J by 0 bases, with 5 bases between the two germline ends. Germline loops: CDR1 SEHNR, CDR2 FQNEAQ (reference sequence). Full variable domain (rest looked up from reference TRBV7-9 and TRBJ1-2): DTGVSQNPRHKITKRGQNVTFRCDPISEHNRLYWYRQTLGQGPEFLTYFQNEAQLEKSRLLSDRFSAERPKGSFSTLEIQRTEQGDSAMYLCASSLDTNYGYTFGSGTRLTVV.

The gene calls are TRBV6-5 and TRBJ1-4; TRBD1 matches 7 bases. This CDR3 region has 15 residues. Germline loops: CDR1 MNHEY, CDR2 SVGAGI. The trim removed 5 bases at V and 5 bases at J, leaving 8 bases unmatched. The CDR3 loop is CASSPTGTANEKLFF. In DNA form, the CDR3 reads TGTGCCAGCAGTCCAACCGGGACAGCAAATGAAAAACTGTTTTTT.